This is a list of T cell receptor beta chains from one sample in a study of blood T cell repertoires in COVID-19. Produced via immunoSEQ multiplex PCR; TCRdb's table is partial and in-frame only. This repertoire shows approximately 440,000 clones, roughly 87% found once; its top ten account for around 0.6%. Sequences were obtained from PBMCs or T cells enriched from blood (not recorded which). Every receptor here comes from a young man who had recovered from COVID-19. The CDR3 runs from the conserved cysteine through the conserved F or W. The D gene is left open where the match is weak. Only some rows state a clone size, as once, few, many or a class for expanded clones.

TRBD1 | TRBJ1-5 | NA | TRBV9 | CASSVDTGGGQPQHF | TGTGCCAGCAGCGTAGACACAGGGGGAGGTCAGCCCCAGCATTTT
TRBD1 | TRBJ1-2 | NA | TRBV6-2/TRBV6-3 | CASSHRGLYGYTF | TGTGCCAGCAGTCACAGGGGGCTCTATGGCTACACCTTC
TRBD2 | TRBJ2-3 | NA | TRBV7-2 | CASSLGGLAETDTQYF | TGTGCCAGCAGCCTAGGGGGACTAGCGGAAACAGATACGCAGTATTTT
NA | TRBJ2-2 | NA | TRBV12-3/TRBV12-4 | CASWRGTGELFF | TGTGCCAGCTGGAGAGGGACCGGGGAGCTGTTTTTT
NA | TRBJ1-3 | NA | TRBV11-3 | CASSYVGGPGNTIYF | TGTGCCAGCAGCTACGTGGGGGGACCTGGAAACACCATATATTTT
NA | TRBJ1-5 | NA | TRBV28 | CASRGSAYSNQPQHF | TGTGCCAGCAGGGGGAGCGCCTATAGCAATCAGCCCCAGCATTTT
NA | TRBJ2-5 | NA | TRBV6-5 | CASIRVGETQYF | TGTGCCAGCATCAGGGTGGGCGAGACCCAGTACTTC
NA | TRBJ1-2 | NA | TRBV9 | CASSAFTGFHGNYGYTF | TGTGCCAGCAGCGCCTTCACTGGGTTTCACGGGAACTATGGCTACACCTTC
NA | TRBJ1-6 | NA | TRBV11-2 | CASSFRETRSPLHF | TGTGCCAGCAGCTTCCGGGAAACGCGCTCACCCCTCCACTTT
TRBD1 | TRBJ1-2 | NA | TRBV28 | CASSLTGGNHGYTF | TGTGCCAGCAGCCTCACAGGGGGTAATCATGGCTACACCTTC
NA | TRBJ1-4 | NA | TRBV5-4 | CASSIGGGTTNEKLFF | TGTGCCAGCAGCATCGGCGGGGGGACAACTAATGAAAAACTGTTTTTT
TRBD2 | TRBJ2-5 | NA | TRBV10-3 | CAISQRGAQETQYF | TGTGCCATCAGCCAGCGGGGGGCCCAAGAGACCCAGTACTTC
TRBD1 | TRBJ1-1 | once | TRBV7-9 | CASSSQGGPEAFF | TGTGCCAGCAGCTCGCAAGGGGGCCCTGAAGCTTTCTTT
TRBD1 | TRBJ1-6 | NA | TRBV24-1 | CATMTKTGGGNSPLHF | TGTGCCACCATGACGAAGACAGGGGGCGGAAATTCACCCCTCCACTTT
TRBD1 | TRBJ1-5 | NA | TRBV12-3/TRBV12-4 | CASTQGTGQPQHF | TGTGCCAGCACCCAAGGGACAGGCCAGCCCCAGCATTTT